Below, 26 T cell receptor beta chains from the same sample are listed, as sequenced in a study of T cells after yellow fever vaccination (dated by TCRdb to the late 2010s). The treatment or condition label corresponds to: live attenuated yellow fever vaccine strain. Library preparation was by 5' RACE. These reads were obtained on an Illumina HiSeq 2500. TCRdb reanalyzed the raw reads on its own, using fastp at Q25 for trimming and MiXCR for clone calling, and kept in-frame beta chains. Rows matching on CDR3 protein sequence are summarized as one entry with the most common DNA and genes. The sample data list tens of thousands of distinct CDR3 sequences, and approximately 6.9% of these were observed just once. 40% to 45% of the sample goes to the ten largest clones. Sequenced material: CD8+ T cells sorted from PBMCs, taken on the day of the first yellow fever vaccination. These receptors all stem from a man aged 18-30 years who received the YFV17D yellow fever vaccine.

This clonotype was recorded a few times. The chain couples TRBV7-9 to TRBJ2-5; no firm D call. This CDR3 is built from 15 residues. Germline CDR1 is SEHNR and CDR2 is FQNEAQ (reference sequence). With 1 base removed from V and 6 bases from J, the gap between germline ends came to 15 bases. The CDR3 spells CASSLVGLMAQTQYF. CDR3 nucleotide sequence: TGTGCCAGCAGCTTAGTGGGCCTAATGGCACAGACCCAGTACTTC.

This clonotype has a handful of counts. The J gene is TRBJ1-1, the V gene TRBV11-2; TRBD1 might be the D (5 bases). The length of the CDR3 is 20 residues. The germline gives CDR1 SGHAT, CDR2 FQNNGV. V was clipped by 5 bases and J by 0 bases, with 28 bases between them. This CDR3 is CASSHSRGWVIPNVNTEAFF. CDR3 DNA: TGTGCCAGCAGCCATAGTCGGGGGTGGGTGATCCCGAACGTGAACACTGAAGCTTTCTTT.

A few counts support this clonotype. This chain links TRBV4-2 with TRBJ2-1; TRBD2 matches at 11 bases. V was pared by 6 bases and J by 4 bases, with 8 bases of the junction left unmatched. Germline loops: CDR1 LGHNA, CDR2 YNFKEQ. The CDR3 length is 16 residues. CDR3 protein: CASRGASGGFYNEQFF. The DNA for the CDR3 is TGTGCCAGCAGAGGGGCTAGCGGGGGGTTTTACAATGAGCAGTTCTTC.

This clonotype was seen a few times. The CDR3 DNA is TGTGCCACCAGCAAAGACGGAGACTATGGCTACACCTTC. Its protein product is CATSKDGDYGYTF. The J gene is TRBJ1-2, the V gene TRBV15; no clear D. The germline gives CDR1 LNHNV, CDR2 YYDKDF (reference sequence). This CDR3 comprises 13 residues. V was pared by 4 bases and J by 3 bases, with 9 bases between.

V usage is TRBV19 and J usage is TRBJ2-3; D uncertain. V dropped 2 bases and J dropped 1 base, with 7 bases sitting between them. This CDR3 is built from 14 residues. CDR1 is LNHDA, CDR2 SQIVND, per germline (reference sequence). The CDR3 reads CASSITGRTDTQYF. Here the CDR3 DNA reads TGTGCCAGTAGTATAACCGGACGCACAGATACGCAGTATTTT.

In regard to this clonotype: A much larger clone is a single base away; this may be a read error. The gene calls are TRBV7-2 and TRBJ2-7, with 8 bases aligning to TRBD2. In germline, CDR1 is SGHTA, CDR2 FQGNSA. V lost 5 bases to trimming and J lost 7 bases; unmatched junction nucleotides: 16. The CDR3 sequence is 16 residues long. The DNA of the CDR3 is TGTGCCAGCAGCCCCGGGACTATCGGGGGGGCCGCTGAGCAGTACTTC. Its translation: CASSPGTIGGAAEQYF.

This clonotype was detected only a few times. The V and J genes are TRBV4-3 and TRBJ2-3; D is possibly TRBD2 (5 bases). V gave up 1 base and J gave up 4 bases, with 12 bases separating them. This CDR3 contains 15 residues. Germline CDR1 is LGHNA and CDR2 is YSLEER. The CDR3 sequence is CASSQVIRGSDTQYF. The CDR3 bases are TGCGCCAGCAGCCAAGTAATCCGGGGTTCAGATACGCAGTATTTT.

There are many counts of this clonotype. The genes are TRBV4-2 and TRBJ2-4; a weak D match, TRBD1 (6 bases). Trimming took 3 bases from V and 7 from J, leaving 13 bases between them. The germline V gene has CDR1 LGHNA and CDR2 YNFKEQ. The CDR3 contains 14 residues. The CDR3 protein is CASSHMRGINIQYF. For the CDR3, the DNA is TGTGCCAGCAGCCATATGAGGGGGATCAACATTCAGTACTTC.

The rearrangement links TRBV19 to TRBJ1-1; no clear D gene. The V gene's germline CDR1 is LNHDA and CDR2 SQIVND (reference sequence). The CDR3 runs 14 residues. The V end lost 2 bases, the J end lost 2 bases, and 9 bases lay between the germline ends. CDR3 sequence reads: CASSILAVNTEAFF. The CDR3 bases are TGTGCCAGTAGTATATTGGCGGTCAACACTGAAGCTTTCTTT.

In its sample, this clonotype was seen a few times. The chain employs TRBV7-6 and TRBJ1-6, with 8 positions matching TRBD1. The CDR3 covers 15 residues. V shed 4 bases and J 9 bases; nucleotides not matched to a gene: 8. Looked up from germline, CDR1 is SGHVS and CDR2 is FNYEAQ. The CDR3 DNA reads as TGTGCCAGCAGCTCGGACAGGGCGCTAGGTTCACCCCTCCACTTT. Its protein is CASSSDRALGSPLHF. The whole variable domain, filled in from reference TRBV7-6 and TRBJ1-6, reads GAGVSQSPRYKVTKRGQDVALRCDPISGHVSLYWYRQALGQGPEFLTYFNYEAQQDKSGLPNDRFSAERPEGSISTLTIQRTEQRDSAMYRCASSSDRALGSPLHFGNGTRLTVT.

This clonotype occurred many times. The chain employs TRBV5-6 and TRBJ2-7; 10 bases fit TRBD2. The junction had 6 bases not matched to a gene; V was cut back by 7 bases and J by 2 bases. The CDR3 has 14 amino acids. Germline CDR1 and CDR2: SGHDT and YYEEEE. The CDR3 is CASRSGGIPYEQYV. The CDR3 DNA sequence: TGTGCCAGCCGTAGCGGGGGGATACCCTACGAGCAGTACGTC.

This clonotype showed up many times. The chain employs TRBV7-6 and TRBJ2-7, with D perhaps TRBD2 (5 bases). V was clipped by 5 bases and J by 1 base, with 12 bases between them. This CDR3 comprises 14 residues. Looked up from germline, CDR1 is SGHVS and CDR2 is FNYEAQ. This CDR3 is CASSPMRASYEQYF. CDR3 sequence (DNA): TGTGCCAGCAGCCCAATGAGGGCGTCCTACGAGCAGTACTTC.

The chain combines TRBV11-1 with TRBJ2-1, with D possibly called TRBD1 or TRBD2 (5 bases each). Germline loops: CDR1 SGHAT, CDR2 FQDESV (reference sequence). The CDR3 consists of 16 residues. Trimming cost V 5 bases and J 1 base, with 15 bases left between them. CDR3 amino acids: CASSPHLGGSYNEQFF. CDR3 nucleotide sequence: TGTGCCAGCAGCCCCCACCTTGGGGGATCCTACAATGAGCAGTTCTTC.

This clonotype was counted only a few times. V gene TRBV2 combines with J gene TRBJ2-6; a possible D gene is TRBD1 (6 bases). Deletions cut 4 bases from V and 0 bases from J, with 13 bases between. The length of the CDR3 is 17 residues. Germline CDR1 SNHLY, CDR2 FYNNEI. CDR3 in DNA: TGTGCCAGCAGTGGAGGGCTGGACAGCTCTGGGGCCAACGTCCTGACTTTC. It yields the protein CASSGGLDSSGANVLTF.

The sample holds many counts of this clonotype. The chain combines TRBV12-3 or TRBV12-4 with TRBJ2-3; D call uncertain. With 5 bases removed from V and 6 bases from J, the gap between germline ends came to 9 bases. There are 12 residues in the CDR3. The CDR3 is CASSLLPDTQYF. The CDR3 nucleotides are TGTGCCAGCAGTCTGCTTCCCGATACGCAGTATTTT.

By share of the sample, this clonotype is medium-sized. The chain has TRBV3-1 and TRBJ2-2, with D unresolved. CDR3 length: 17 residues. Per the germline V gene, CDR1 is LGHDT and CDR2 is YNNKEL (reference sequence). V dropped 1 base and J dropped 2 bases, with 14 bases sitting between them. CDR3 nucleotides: TGTGCCAGCAGCCAAGTATTGGTCGGGCCAAACACCGGGGAGCTGTTTTTT. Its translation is CASSQVLVGPNTGELFF.

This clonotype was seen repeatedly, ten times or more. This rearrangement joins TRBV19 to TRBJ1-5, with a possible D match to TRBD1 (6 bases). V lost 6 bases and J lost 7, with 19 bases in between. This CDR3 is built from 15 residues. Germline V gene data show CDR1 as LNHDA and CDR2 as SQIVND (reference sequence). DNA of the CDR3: TGTGCCAGTAGCTTACAGGGTTACCTTGGGCAGCCCCAGCATTTT. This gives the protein CASSLQGYLGQPQHF.

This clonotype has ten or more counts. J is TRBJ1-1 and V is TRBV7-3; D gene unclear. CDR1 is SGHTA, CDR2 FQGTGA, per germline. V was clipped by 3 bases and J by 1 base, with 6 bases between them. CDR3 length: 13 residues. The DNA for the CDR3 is TGTGCCAGCAGCTTGTTCCAGAACACTGAAGCTTTCTTT. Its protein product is CASSLFQNTEAFF.

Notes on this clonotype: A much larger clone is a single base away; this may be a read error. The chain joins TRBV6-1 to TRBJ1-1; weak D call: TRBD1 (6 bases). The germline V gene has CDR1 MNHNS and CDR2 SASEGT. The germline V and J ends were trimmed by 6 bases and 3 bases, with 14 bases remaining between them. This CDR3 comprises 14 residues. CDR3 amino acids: CASRAGVKDTEAFF. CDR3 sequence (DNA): TGTGCCAGCAGAGCAGGGGTTAAGGACACTGAAGCTTTCTTT.

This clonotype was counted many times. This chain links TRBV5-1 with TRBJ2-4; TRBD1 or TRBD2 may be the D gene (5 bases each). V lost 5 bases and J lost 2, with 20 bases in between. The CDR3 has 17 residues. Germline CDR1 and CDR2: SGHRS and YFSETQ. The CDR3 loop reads CASSPGTLGFSKNIQYF. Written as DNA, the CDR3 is TGCGCCAGCAGTCCCGGGACCCTGGGGTTTTCCAAAAACATTCAGTACTTC.

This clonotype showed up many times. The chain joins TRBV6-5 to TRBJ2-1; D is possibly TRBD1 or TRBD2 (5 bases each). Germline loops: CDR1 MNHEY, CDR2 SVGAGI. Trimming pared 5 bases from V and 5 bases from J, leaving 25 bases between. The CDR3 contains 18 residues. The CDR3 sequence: CASSISPPGDPANNEQFF. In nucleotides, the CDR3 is TGTGCCAGCAGTATCTCGCCCCCTGGGGACCCAGCAAACAATGAGCAGTTCTTC.

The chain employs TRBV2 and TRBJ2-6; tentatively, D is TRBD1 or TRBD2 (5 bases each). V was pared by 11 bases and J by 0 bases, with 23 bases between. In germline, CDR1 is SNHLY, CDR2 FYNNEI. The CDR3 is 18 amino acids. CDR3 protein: CAPFSDRGDPSGANVLTF. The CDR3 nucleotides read TGTGCCCCTTTCTCTGACCGGGGCGACCCCTCTGGGGCCAACGTCCTGACTTTC.

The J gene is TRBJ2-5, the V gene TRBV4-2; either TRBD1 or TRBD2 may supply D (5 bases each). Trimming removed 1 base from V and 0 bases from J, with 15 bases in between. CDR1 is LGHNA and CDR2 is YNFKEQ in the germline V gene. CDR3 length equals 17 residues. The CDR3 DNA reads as TGTGCCAGCAGCCAAGTCGCCCTAGGGGAGTACCAAGAGACCCAGTACTTC. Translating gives CASSQVALGEYQETQYF.

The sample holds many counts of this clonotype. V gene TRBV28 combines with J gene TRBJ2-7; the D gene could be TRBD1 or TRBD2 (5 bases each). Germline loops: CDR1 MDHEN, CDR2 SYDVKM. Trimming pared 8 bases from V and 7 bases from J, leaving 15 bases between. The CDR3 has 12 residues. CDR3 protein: CASPGPPHEQYV. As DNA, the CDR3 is TGTGCCAGCCCGGGGCCACCTCATGAGCAGTACGTC.

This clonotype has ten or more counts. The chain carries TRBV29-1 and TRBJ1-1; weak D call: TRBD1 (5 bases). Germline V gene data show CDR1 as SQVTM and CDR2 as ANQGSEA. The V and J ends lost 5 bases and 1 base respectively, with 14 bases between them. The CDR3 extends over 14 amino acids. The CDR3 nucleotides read TGCAGCGTTCTGGAGGACAAATCGAACACTGAAGCTTTCTTT. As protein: CSVLEDKSNTEAFF.

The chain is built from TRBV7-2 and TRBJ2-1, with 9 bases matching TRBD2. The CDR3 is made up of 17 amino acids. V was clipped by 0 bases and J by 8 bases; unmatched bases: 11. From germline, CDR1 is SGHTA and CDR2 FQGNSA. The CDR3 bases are TGTGCCAGCAGCTTAGCTGCTAGCGGGGCGCACCTCGATGAGCAGTTCTTC. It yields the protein CASSLAASGAHLDEQFF.